The source of this TCR beta chain is a study of T cells in Graves' hyperthyroidism and ophthalmopathy (dated by TCRdb to 2018 to 2020). Regarding the research as a whole: Peripheral blood samples were taken at initial diagnosis, before any treatment was given. To identify TCR V-J signatures that set the groups apart, the researchers used a discovery cohort of 90 to 100 patients, made up of 40 to 45 with Graves' ophthalmopathy and 55 to 65 with stable Graves' hyperthyroidism. Whether ophthalmopathy could be predicted prospectively was tested in an independent validation cohort made up of fewer than 20 hyperthyroidism patients plus 17 patients who later progressed to ophthalmopathy. For training and testing, the 100 or so patients in the discovery cohort were randomly divided in a 7:3 ratio. The study also compared thyroid tissue and blood T-cell repertoires from 6 or 7 Graves' hyperthyroidism patients. After blood sampling, hyperthyroidism patients were treated with methimazole at a starting dose of 30 mg daily, and ophthalmopathy patients were treated with high-dose intravenous methylprednisolone. According to the paper, TCR Vbeta CDR3 sequencing was carried out on over 130 peripheral blood samples, which came from around 43 ophthalmopathy, under 80 hyperthyroidism and some 17 progressor patients.

This clonotype has at least ten counts. Its antigen is unknown. No much larger clone is present one base from it, and per-base qualities are unavailable. The germline V gene sets CDR1 to MNHNS and CDR2 to SASEGT. Cut back by 2 bases and 4 bases, the V and J ends lie 9 bases apart. The CDR3 numbers 14 residues from cysteine through phenylalanine. Only the CDR3 DNA stays, 42 bases, in frame from base 1. What the study reported, not specific to this receptor: In validation, progression to ophthalmopathy was predicted by the model with 70.59% sensitivity and approximately 78% specificity, a median of about 6.8 months before onset. Blood samples also contained most of the expanded thyroid clonotypes (frequency above 0.001), which suggests that blood repertoires may reflect thyroid immune responses. In cross-validation, a model built on a 13 V-J signature told ophthalmopathy apart from stable hyperthyroidism with over 85% sensitivity and approximately 84% specificity, and in testing the same model reached 80%/75%. Sample size was not statistically predetermined, and blinding of investigators to group allocation was not performed.

The hyperthyroidism patients were between 18 and 65 years old and newly diagnosed, with a disease duration of less than 2 months. Exclusion was applied to patients with uncontrolled infections, other autoimmune diseases, pregnancy or lactation. Clinical symptoms, serum thyroxine and TRAb, thyroid ultrasound, and orbital computed tomography formed the basis for the diagnoses. For progressor patients, blood was drawn at the first diagnosis of hyperthyroidism, before any ophthalmopathy symptoms had appeared. PBMCs were isolated from more than 8 ml of fresh peripheral blood by Ficoll-Paque density gradient centrifugation. Patients classed as progressors first received a Graves' hyperthyroidism diagnosis and then went on to develop ophthalmopathy during follow-up. Trizol reagent was used to extract total RNA, and RNA quality was then checked on an Agilent 2100 Bioanalyzer. The TCR beta CDR3 regions were amplified from the RNA transcripts. A first-round RT-PCR of the TCR CDR3 used the HTBI primer set with the Qiagen OneStep RT-PCR kit. Libraries were constructed in a second round of multiplex PCR, after which size selection and purification were performed. Sequencing of the libraries was done on an Illumina HiSeq2000 using paired-end 100 bp reads. As for the authors' bioinformatics: SOAPnuke was used to process the raw data, removing reads that contained adapters or uncalled bases, had a mean Phred below 15, or lacked an exact match to the constant primer or identifier. COPE v1.2.5 was used to merge the high-quality paired reads, and each unique nucleotide sequence was defined as a clonotype. Clonotypes were aligned to IMGT TRBV, TRBD and TRBJ reference segments using MiTCR v1.1. Analysis was restricted to V-J combinations with a frequency above 0.0001, which covered over 98% of repertoires. The TCS score was defined as the ratio of F50 (clonal expansion) to E x V (chaos), calculated using BLOSUM62-based TCRdist between CDR3 peptides within each V-J. Welch's t-statistics and random forest reduced just over 500 V-J features to 10 to 15, which were used in a naive Bayes classifier (R e1071). TCRdb took the public reads, trimmed them with fastp at Q25, ran MiXCR for clone calling and kept in-frame beta chains. Rows with a matching CDR3 protein are joined into one entry that keeps the most common DNA and genes. TCRdb, rather than the study authors, made the V and J calls. The sample table records hundreds of thousands of distinct CDR3 sequences; 25% to 30% of these occur just once. The leading ten clones occupy 20% to 30% of the sample.

The TCR was taken from a man between 40 and 49 years old with Graves' hyperthyroidism that later progressed to Graves' ophthalmopathy. Recombination linked TRBV6-1 to TRBJ1-5; the D gene is possibly TRBD1, with 5 bases matching. Sequenced: blood. CDR3 reads: CASSEWGQNQPQHF. The nucleotides are TGTGCCAGCAGTGAATGGGGCCAAAATCAGCCCCAGCATTTT.